Presented here are 23 T cell receptor beta chains from one specimen sequenced in a study of OX40 agonist ivuxolimab in advanced cancers. Measured with immunoSEQ multiplex PCR; TCRdb has only the in-frame clones, and not every one. The data contain more than 85,000 clones, about 89% of them seen just once; the ten biggest clones take up under 2%. Sample: CD4+ or CD8+ T cells sorted from blood, taken in a trial of the OX40 agonist ivuxolimab. The receptor set was obtained from an adult with an advanced solid tumor such as melanoma, head and neck, liver or kidney cancer.

V gene TRBV10-2 combines with J gene TRBJ2-2, with TRBD1 as a possible D gene (5 bases). The CDR3 spans 16 residues. CDR1 WSHSY and CDR2 SAAADI come from the germline V gene. V was cut by 0 bases and J by 4 bases, with 12 bases left in between. The CDR3 DNA is TGCGCCAGCAGTGAGTCAGGGGCCCTCAGCACCGGGGAGCTGTTTTTT. Translated: CASSESGALSTGELFF.

V usage is TRBV6-5 and J usage is TRBJ1-2; D is possibly TRBD1 (6 bases). The CDR3 contains 13 residues. V was pared by 5 bases and J by 8 bases, with 15 bases between. CDR1 and CDR2 from the germline V gene are MNHEY and SVGAGI. The CDR3 DNA reads TGTGCCAGCAGTAGGACAGACCGTCTAGGCTACACCTTC. Translation gives CASSRTDRLGYTF.

This clone was recorded at least ten times. This sequence joins TRBV5-4 and TRBJ1-5; D might be TRBD1 (6 bases). CDR3 length equals 13 residues. CDR1 and CDR2 (germline): SGHNT, YYREEE (reference sequence). V was pared by 3 bases and J by 8 bases, with 12 bases between. In nucleotides, the CDR3 is TGTGCCAGCAGCTCAGGGGATGGCGAGCCCCAGCATTTT. It specifies CASSSGDGEPQHF.

This clone was observed a handful of times. V is TRBV4-1 and J is TRBJ2-7; possibly TRBD1 for D (6 bases). The CDR3 sequence is 14 residues long. V gave up 1 base and J gave up 4 bases, with 11 bases separating them. Looked up from germline, CDR1 is MGHRA and CDR2 is YSYEKL. The CDR3 DNA reads as TGCGCCAGCAGCCAAGGGGTACAGGGATACGAGCAGTACTTC. Amino acids: CASSQGVQGYEQYF.

The chain recombines TRBV18 with TRBJ2-7; 13 nucleotides align to TRBD2. Germline V gene data show CDR1 as KGHSH and CDR2 as LQKENI. The CDR3 loop spans 15 amino acids. Unmatched junction bases numbered 9, after V lost 8 bases and J lost 5 bases. CDR3 protein: CASRPSGTSGNEQYF. DNA of the CDR3: TGTGCCAGCCGCCCTTCCGGGACTAGCGGGAACGAGCAGTACTTC. Full variable domain (remainder filled in from reference TRBV18 and TRBJ2-7): NAGVMQNPRHLVRRRGQEARLRCSPMKGHSHVYWYRQLPEEGLKFMVYLQKENIIDESGMPKERFSAEFPKEGPSILRIQQVVRGDSAAYFCASRPSGTSGNEQYFGPGTRLTVT.

This rearrangement joins TRBV11-2 to TRBJ1-3; the D gene is possibly TRBD1 (5 bases). V was pared by 0 bases and J by 5 bases, with 11 bases between. From germline, CDR1 is SGHAT and CDR2 FQNNGV. The CDR3 spans 15 residues. The CDR3 sequence is CASSLDAQGRNTIYF. The CDR3 DNA reads as TGTGCCAGCAGCTTAGATGCCCAGGGAAGAAACACCATATATTTT.

This CDR3 is CASRGQGASYGYTF. CDR3 nucleotides: TGCGCCAGCAGGGGACAGGGGGCTAGCTATGGCTACACCTTC. The chain recombines TRBV5-1 with TRBJ1-2; 12 nucleotides align to TRBD1. CDR3 length: 14 amino acids. The ends lost 5 bases at V and 4 bases at J; junction bases unmatched: 3. Germline V lookup: CDR1 SGHRS, CDR2 YFSETQ.

This chain links TRBV7-2 with TRBJ1-5; D gene ambiguous. CDR3 length: 16 residues. Trimming shortened V by 3 bases and J by 6 bases, and 18 bases separated the two germline ends. Germline V gives CDR1 SGHTA, CDR2 FQGNSA. The DNA of the CDR3 is TGTGCCAGCAGCTTGTGGGGAGATGAGGGAACTCAGCCCCAGCATTTT. As protein: CASSLWGDEGTQPQHF. The complete variable domain, with remaining parts taken from reference TRBV7-2 and TRBJ1-5, reads GAGVSQSPSNKVTEKGKDVELRCDPISGHTALYWYRQSLGQGLEFLIYFQGNSAPDKSGLPSDRFSAERTGGSVSTLTIQRTQQEDSAVYLCASSLWGDEGTQPQHFGDGTRLSIL.

V is TRBV7-8 and J is TRBJ2-2, with 7 bases fitting TRBD2. Germline V gene data show CDR1 as SGHVS and CDR2 as FQNEAQ. V trimming: 2 bases; J trimming: 1 base; junction bases outside the gene matches: 4. CDR3 length: 16 residues. DNA for the CDR3: TGTGCCAGCAGCTTAACCCAGCGGGAGAACACCGGGGAGCTGTTTTTT. It is translated as CASSLTQRENTGELFF.

The chain has TRBV11-2 and TRBJ1-1; tentative D call: TRBD1 (5 bases). The CDR3 is made up of 11 amino acids. Germline-derived CDR1 and CDR2 are SGHAT and FQNNGV. V was shortened by 3 bases and J by 12 bases, with 11 bases between the two germline ends. The CDR3 reads CASSLQGWPFF. CDR3 bases: TGTGCCAGCAGCTTGCAGGGTTGGCCTTTCTTT.

The chain recombines TRBV4-2 with TRBJ1-5; 8 bases line up with TRBD1. The J segment lost 4 bases and the V segment lost 0 bases, leaving 8 bases of the junction unmatched. Per the germline V gene, CDR1 is LGHNA and CDR2 is YNFKEQ. CDR3 length equals 17 residues. CDR3 nucleotides: TGTGCCAGCAGCCAAGATAATGGCAGGGGGCAAAATCAGCCCCAGCATTTT. Encoded protein: CASSQDNGRGQNQPQHF.

The chain recombines TRBV28 with TRBJ2-7; D is ambiguous. This CDR3 is built from 13 residues. The germline V gene has CDR1 MDHEN and CDR2 SYDVKM. Trimming removed 0 bases at V and 5 bases at J, with 8 bases between. CDR3 amino acids: CASSLWAAHEQYF. CDR3 in DNA: TGTGCCAGCAGTTTATGGGCGGCCCACGAGCAGTACTTC.

This chain links TRBV19 with TRBJ1-4, with unresolved D. Trimming removed 7 bases at V and 0 bases at J, with 9 bases between. The germline V gene encodes CDR1 LNHDA and CDR2 SQIVND (reference sequence). The CDR3 loop spans 14 amino acids. The CDR3 is CASISETTNEKLFF. The CDR3 DNA reads TGTGCCAGTATCTCGGAGACAACTAATGAAAAACTGTTTTTT.

The chain carries TRBV6-1 and TRBJ1-2, with D unresolved. Germline CDR1 and CDR2: MNHNS and SASEGT. The CDR3 runs to 14 residues. Trimming took off 8 bases at V and 5 bases at J, with 18 bases between the two ends. CDR3 coding DNA: TGTGCCAGCTATGTAGCGGGCGGGGAATATGGCTACACCTTC. This sequence encodes CASYVAGGEYGYTF.

The rearrangement uses TRBV2 and TRBJ1-2; TRBD1 is a possible D gene (5 bases). Deletions cut 6 bases from V and 6 bases from J, with 17 bases between. The CDR3 loop spans 14 amino acids. Germline V lookup: CDR1 SNHLY, CDR2 FYNNEI. CDR3 in amino acids: CASRAIGRVDGYTF. For the CDR3, the DNA is TGTGCCAGCAGAGCCATAGGCAGGGTAGATGGCTACACCTTC.

J is TRBJ2-3 and V is TRBV28, with 9 bases identical to TRBD2. The CDR3 consists of 15 residues. Germline CDR1 and CDR2: MDHEN and SYDVKM. Trimming removed 2 bases from V and 3 bases from J; junction bases left unmatched: 3. The CDR3 DNA follows: TGTGCCAGCAGTTTACCTAGCGGGATTACAGATACGCAGTATTTT. Protein sequence: CASSLPSGITDTQYF.

This clone was recorded once. The chain couples TRBV27 to TRBJ2-7; 7 bases match TRBD1. The CDR3 runs to 19 residues. J was trimmed by 2 bases and V by 8 bases; bases with no gene match: 24. Germline V gene data show CDR1 as MNHEY and CDR2 as SMNVEV (reference sequence). This chain's CDR3 is CASGTGRKGARMGTYEQYF. The CDR3 nucleotides read TGTGCCAGCGGTACCGGGCGTAAGGGGGCAAGGATGGGGACCTACGAGCAGTACTTC.

This clone was found once. This chain connects TRBV5-1 to TRBJ2-7; D ambiguous. The CDR3 contains 13 residues. CDR1 is SGHRS, CDR2 YFSETQ, per germline. The V and J ends lost 4 bases and 9 bases respectively, with 17 bases between them. CDR3 nucleotides: TGCGCCAGCAGCGTAACTACCTCTACGGGGCAGTACTTC. Its protein product is CASSVTTSTGQYF.

The table lists this clone with many counts. This chain joins TRBV28 and TRBJ1-5; 10 bases map to TRBD1. Germline trimming cut 7 bases from V and 6 bases from J; bases unmatched to any gene: 3. Germline CDR1 reads MDHEN; CDR2 reads SYDVKM. This CDR3 is built from 13 residues. In nucleotides, the CDR3 is TGTGCCAGCACACGACAGGGGGCTCAGCCCCAGCATTTT. It translates to CASTRQGAQPQHF.

The V call is TRBV6-1, the J call TRBJ1-1; tentative D call: TRBD1 (6 bases). Germline V gene sequence: CDR1 MNHNS, CDR2 SASEGT. The CDR3 has 14 amino acids. Trimming took 1 base from V and 7 from J, leaving 13 bases between them. Here the CDR3 reads CASSEDRASGEAFF. In DNA, the CDR3 is TGTGCCAGCAGTGAAGACAGGGCTAGCGGTGAAGCTTTCTTT.

This chain links TRBV4-2 with TRBJ2-7; 9 nucleotides line up with TRBD2. V lost 0 bases and J lost 5; bases outside the gene matches: 11. From germline, CDR1 is LGHNA and CDR2 YNFKEQ. CDR3 length: 17 amino acids. CDR3 sequence: CASSQEISGRPPNEQYF. In DNA form, the CDR3 reads TGTGCCAGCAGCCAAGAAATAAGCGGGAGGCCCCCCAACGAGCAGTACTTC.

The gene calls are TRBV6-1 and TRBJ1-4; a weak D match, TRBD1 (5 bases). This CDR3 has 16 residues. The V and J ends lost 1 base and 5 bases respectively, with 14 bases between them. Germline values: CDR1 MNHNS, CDR2 SASEGT. The chain's CDR3 is CASSEGRGPRNEKLFF. In DNA, the CDR3 is TGTGCCAGCAGTGAAGGGCGGGGACCGAGAAATGAAAAACTGTTTTTT.

This sequence joins TRBV4-1 and TRBJ2-4; TRBD1 aligns across 8 bases. After removal of 1 base from V and 6 bases from J, the junction contained 11 bases not matched to a gene. Per the germline V gene, CDR1 is MGHRA and CDR2 is YSYEKL. This CDR3 has 17 amino acids. The CDR3 sequence is CASSQGHSGGKGNIQYF. CDR3 nucleotides: TGCGCCAGCAGCCAAGGGCATTCAGGGGGCAAGGGAAACATTCAGTACTTC.